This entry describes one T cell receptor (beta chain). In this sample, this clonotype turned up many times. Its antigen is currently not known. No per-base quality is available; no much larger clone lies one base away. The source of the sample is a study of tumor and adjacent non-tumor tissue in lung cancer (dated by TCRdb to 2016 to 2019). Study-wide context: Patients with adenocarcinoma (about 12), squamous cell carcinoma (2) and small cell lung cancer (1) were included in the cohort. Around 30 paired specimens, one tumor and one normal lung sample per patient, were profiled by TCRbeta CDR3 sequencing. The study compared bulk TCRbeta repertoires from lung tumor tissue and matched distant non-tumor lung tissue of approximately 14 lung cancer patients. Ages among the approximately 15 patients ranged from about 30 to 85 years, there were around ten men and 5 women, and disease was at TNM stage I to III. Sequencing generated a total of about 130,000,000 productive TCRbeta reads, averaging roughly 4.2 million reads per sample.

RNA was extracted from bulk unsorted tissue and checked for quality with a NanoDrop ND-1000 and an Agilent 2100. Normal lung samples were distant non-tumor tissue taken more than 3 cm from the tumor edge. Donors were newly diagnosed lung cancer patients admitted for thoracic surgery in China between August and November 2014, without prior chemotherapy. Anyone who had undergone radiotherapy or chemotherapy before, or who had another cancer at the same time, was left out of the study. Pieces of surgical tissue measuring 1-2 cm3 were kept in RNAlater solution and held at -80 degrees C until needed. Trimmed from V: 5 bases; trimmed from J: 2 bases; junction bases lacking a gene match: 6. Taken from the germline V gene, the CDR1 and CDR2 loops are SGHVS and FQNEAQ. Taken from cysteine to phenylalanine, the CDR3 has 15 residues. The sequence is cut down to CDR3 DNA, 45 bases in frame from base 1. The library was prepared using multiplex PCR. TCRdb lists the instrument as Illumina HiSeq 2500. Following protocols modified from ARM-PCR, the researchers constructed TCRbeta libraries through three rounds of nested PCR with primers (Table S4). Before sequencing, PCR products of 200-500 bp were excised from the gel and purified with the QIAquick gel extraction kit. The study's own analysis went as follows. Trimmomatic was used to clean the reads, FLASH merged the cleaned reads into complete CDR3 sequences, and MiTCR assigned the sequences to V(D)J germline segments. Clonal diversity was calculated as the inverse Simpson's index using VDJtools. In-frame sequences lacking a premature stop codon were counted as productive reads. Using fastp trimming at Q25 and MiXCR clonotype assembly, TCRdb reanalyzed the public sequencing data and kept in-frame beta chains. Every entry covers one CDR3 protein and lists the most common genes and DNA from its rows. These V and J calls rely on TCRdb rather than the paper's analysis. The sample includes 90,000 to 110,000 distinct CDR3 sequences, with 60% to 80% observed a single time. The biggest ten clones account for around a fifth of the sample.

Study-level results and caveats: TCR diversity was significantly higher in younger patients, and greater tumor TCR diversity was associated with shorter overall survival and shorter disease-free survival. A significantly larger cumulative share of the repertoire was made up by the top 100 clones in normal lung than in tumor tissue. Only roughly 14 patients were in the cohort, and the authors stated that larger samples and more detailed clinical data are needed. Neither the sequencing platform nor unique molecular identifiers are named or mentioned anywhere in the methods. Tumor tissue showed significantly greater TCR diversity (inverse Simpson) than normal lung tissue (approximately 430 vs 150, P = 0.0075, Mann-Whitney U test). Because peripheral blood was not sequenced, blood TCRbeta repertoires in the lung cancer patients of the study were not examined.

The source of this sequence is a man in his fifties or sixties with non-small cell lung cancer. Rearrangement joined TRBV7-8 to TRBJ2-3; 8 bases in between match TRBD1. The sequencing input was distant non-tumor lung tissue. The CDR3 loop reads CASSRDRGYTDTQYF. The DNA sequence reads TGTGCCAGCAGCCGCGACAGGGGATACACAGATACGCAGTATTTT.